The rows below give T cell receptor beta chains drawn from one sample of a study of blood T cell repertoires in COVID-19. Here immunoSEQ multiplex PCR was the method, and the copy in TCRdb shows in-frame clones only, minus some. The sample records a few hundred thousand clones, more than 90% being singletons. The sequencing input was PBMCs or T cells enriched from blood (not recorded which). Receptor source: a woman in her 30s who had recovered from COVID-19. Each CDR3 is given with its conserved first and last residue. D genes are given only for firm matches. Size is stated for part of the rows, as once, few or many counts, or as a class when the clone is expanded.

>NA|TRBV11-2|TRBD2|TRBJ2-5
TGTGCCAGCAGCTTAGAGGTAGCGGGGCCTTTGGAGACCCAGTACTTC
CASSLEVAGPLETQYF
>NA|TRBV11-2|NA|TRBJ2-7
TGTGCCAGCAGCGCACAGCGGTTCTCCTACGAGCAGTACTTC
CASSAQRFSYEQYF
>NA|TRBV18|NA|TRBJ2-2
TGTGCCAGCTCACCAGCAGCGAACACCGGGGAGCTGTTTTTT
CASSPAANTGELFF
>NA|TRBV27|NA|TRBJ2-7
TGTGCCAGCAGGCCCGGGACACCACACTACGAGCAGTACTTC
CASRPGTPHYEQYF
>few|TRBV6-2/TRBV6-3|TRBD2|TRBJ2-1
TGTGCCAGCAGCCAAATAGCGGGAGTGATTTACAATGAGCAGTTCTTC
CASSQIAGVIYNEQFF
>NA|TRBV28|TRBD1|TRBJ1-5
TGTGCCAGCAGGCCTTACGGGACAGCTAATCAGCCCCAGCATTTT
CASRPYGTANQPQHF
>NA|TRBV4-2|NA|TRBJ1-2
TGTGCCAGCAGCCCTGATCCGGGAACCAGCTATGGCTACACCTTC
CASSPDPGTSYGYTF
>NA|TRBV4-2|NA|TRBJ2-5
TGTGCCAGCAGCCAAGATGGCGGGGGCAGACAGAGAGGGACCCAGTACTTC
CASSQDGGGRQRGTQYF
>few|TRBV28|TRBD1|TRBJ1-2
TGTGCCAGCAGAAACGCCGGGACAGGGAACTATGGCTACACCTTC
CASRNAGTGNYGYTF
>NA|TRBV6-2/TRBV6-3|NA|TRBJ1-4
TGTGCCAGCAGCCGAACAGGGATAACTAATGAAAAACTGTTTTTT
CASSRTGITNEKLFF
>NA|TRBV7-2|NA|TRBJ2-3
TGTGCCAGCAGCTTGGTCACCGGAGATACGCAGTATTTT
CASSLVTGDTQYF
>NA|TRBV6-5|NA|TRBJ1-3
TGTGCCAGCCAGGTTCAGAGCCAAAACACCATATATTTT
CASQVQSQNTIYF
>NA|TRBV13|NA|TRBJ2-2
TGTGCCAGCAGCTTAGCGAGTAGCAGCGGGGAGCTGTTTTTT
CASSLASSSGELFF
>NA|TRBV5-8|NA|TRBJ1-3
TGTGCCAGCAGCTACGGGCAGAAGGGAGACACCATATATTTT
CASSYGQKGDTIYF
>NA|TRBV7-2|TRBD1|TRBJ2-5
TGTGCCAGCAGCACCCGGACAGGGGCAGAGACCCAGTACTTC
CASSTRTGAETQYF
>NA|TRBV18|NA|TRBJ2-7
TGTGCCAGCTCACCTCCGACTCATACCTACGAGCAGTACTTC
CASSPPTHTYEQYF